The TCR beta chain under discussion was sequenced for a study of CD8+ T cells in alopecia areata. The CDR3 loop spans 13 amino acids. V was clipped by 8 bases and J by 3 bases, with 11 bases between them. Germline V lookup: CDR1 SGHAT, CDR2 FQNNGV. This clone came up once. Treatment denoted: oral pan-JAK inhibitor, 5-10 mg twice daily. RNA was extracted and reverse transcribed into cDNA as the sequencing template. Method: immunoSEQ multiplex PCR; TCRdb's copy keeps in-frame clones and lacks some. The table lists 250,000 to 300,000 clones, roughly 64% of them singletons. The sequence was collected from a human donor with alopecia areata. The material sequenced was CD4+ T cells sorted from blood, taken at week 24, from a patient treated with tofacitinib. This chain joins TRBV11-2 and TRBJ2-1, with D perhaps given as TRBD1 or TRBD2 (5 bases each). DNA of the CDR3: TGTGCCAGCGGGGGTCTCTACTACAATGAGCAGTTCTTC. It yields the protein CASGGLYYNEQFF.